The entry below describes one T cell receptor (beta chain). The data originate from a study of blood T cell repertoires in COVID-19. Study summary: Italy, Spain and the United States were the sources of the convalescent and acute COVID-19 samples. PBMCs, B-cell-depleted T cells, or T cells provided the cDNA or gDNA that made up the material.

Trimming removed 4 bases from V and 4 bases from J, with 10 bases in between. There are 13 residues in the CDR3. Repertoires were generated with immunoSEQ multiplex PCR, while TCRdb's copy carries only in-frame clones and drops some. The repertoire holds 340,000 or so clones, with around 80% as singletons. Sequenced material: peripheral blood. This receptor was identified in a young man with active or convalescent COVID-19. This chain joins TRBV12-3 or TRBV12-4 and TRBJ2-5; D is uncertain. CDR3 residues: CASSSRSRETQYF. The CDR3 nucleotides are TGTGCCAGCAGTTCCCGTTCGAGAGAGACCCAGTACTTC.